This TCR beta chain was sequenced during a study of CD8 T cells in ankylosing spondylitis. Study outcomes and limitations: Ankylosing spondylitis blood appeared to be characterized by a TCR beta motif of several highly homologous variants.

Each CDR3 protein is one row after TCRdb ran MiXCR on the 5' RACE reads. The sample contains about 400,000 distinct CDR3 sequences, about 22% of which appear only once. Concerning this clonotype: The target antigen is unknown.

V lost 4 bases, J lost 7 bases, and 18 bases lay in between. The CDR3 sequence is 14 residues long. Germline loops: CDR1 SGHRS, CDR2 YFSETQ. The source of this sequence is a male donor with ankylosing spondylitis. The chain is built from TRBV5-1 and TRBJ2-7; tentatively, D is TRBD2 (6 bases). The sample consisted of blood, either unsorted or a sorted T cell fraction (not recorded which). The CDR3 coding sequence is TGCGCCAGCAGCAACCGTACGGGGGTGGGAGAGCAGTACTTC. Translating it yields CASSNRTGVGEQYF. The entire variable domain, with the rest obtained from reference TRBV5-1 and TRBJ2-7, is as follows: KAGVTQTPRYLIKTRGQQVTLSCSPISGHRSVSWYQQTPGQGLQFLFEYFSETQRNKGNFPGRFSGRQFSNSRSEMNVSTLELGDSALYLCASSNRTGVGEQYFGPGTRLTVT.